One sample yielded the 30 T cell receptor beta chains listed below, sequenced in a study of cytomegalovirus exposure and HLA in healthy donors. 13 Jbeta primers and 60 Vbeta primers were used for the PCR. Only in-frame clones appear in the TCRdb table, and some are missing; sequencing was by immunoSEQ multiplex PCR. This sample yields around 130,000 clones, of which around 80% are seen a single time; 2.7% belongs to the top ten. Source material: PBMCs. All receptors derive from a boy younger than 10 in good health and CMV-seronegative.

J is TRBJ2-5 and V is TRBV18; D may be TRBD1 (5 bases). There are 15 residues in the CDR3. Per the germline V gene, CDR1 is KGHSH and CDR2 is LQKENI. V lost 2 bases to trimming and J lost 0 bases, with 10 bases between them. CDR3 sequence (DNA): TGTGCCAGCTCACCAAATGGGGCAGACCAAGAGACCCAGTACTTC. Protein product: CASSPNGADQETQYF.

The rearrangement links TRBV5-1 to TRBJ1-4, with 7 nucleotides matching TRBD1. The CDR3 contains 16 residues. Trimming removed 1 base from V and 7 bases from J; junction bases left unmatched: 10. The germline CDR1 and CDR2 sequences are SGHRS and YFSETQ. The DNA of the CDR3 is TGCGCCAGCAGCTTGCTCTCGAGACAGGGTGGTGAAAAACTGTTTTTT. Amino acids: CASSLLSRQGGEKLFF.

V usage is TRBV13 and J usage is TRBJ1-2; D gene ambiguous. CDR3 length equals 11 residues. Trimming took 8 bases from V and 5 from J, leaving 9 bases between them. Germline V gene sequence: CDR1 PRHDT, CDR2 FYEKMQ (reference sequence). As DNA, the CDR3 is TGTGCCAGCCCTCTGGAGTATGGCTACACCTTC. Translation gives CASPLEYGYTF.

The rearrangement links TRBV15 to TRBJ2-7; possible D gene TRBD2, 6 bases. The germline V gene encodes CDR1 LNHNV and CDR2 YYDKDF (reference sequence). V was cut by 3 bases and J by 4 bases, with 10 bases left in between. CDR3 size: 13 residues. This CDR3 is CATSSGGLYEQYF. The DNA of the CDR3 is TGTGCCACCAGCAGCGGGGGTTTGTACGAGCAGTACTTC.

This chain links TRBV10-3 with TRBJ1-1, with D possibly matching TRBD1 (5 bases). V dropped 10 bases and J dropped 0 bases, with 12 bases sitting between them. Germline CDR1 and CDR2: ENHRY and SYGVKD. This CDR3 spans 13 amino acids. CDR3 in DNA: TGTGCCACCAGGGAGATCATGAACACTGAAGCTTTCTTT. It is translated as CATREIMNTEAFF.

This sequence joins TRBV29-1 and TRBJ1-2; D unresolved. Deletions cut 1 base from V and 3 bases from J, with 12 bases between. Germline V lookup: CDR1 SQVTM, CDR2 ANQGSEA. This CDR3 is 14 amino acids long. The CDR3 sequence is CSVEGRGRHYGYTF. The CDR3 nucleotides are TGCAGCGTTGAAGGGAGAGGTCGGCACTATGGCTACACCTTC.

The gene calls are TRBV19 and TRBJ2-1; TRBD2 might be the D (6 bases). CDR1 and CDR2 (germline): LNHDA, SQIVND (reference sequence). V was cut by 6 bases and J by 4 bases, with 13 bases left in between. The CDR3 extends over 14 amino acids. Here the CDR3 DNA reads TGTGCCAGTAGCGGAGGGGTCACGTACAATGAGCAGTTCTTC. This encodes CASSGGVTYNEQFF.

The V and J genes are TRBV29-1 and TRBJ2-2, with 15 bases lining up with TRBD2. The CDR3 is made up of 17 amino acids. The germline gives CDR1 SQVTM, CDR2 ANQGSEA. J gave up 5 bases and V 3 bases, and 7 bases lay outside the gene matches. The CDR3 is CSVEGTSGRSRTGELFF. CDR3 DNA: TGCAGCGTTGAGGGGACTAGCGGGAGGTCCCGGACCGGGGAGCTGTTTTTT.

Note on this clone: A read error may produce the germline difference seen at one junction end. The V and J genes are TRBV19 and TRBJ1-1; D unclear. The CDR3 consists of 11 residues. Germline values: CDR1 LNHDA, CDR2 SQIVND (reference sequence). The CDR3 protein is CASTLGRASNF. The DNA for the CDR3 is TGTGCCAGTACCCTGGGGAGGGCTTCCAATTTC.

The J gene is TRBJ1-1, the V gene TRBV2, with D perhaps matching TRBD1 (5 bases). The CDR3 loop spans 14 amino acids. CDR1 SNHLY and CDR2 FYNNEI come from the germline V gene. Trimming took 5 bases from V and 3 from J, leaving 13 bases between them. The CDR3 protein is CASSSDRPYTEAFF. In DNA, the CDR3 is TGTGCCAGCAGTTCCGACAGACCTTACACTGAAGCTTTCTTT.

The V and J genes are TRBV13 and TRBJ1-1; 7 bases fit TRBD1. J gave up 0 bases and V 0 bases, and 7 bases lay outside the gene matches. The germline gives CDR1 PRHDT, CDR2 FYEKMQ (reference sequence). This CDR3 is built from 17 residues. CDR3 residues: CASSLGKGGLMNTEAFF. The CDR3 DNA is TGTGCCAGCAGCTTAGGTAAAGGGGGCCTGATGAACACTGAAGCTTTCTTT.

The genes are TRBV5-5 and TRBJ2-7; 8 bases map to TRBD1. The V gene's germline CDR1 is SGHKS and CDR2 YYEKEE (reference sequence). V was pared by 4 bases and J by 1 base, with 7 bases of the junction left unmatched. The CDR3 runs to 15 residues. This CDR3 reads CASSPSTGDSYEQYV. The CDR3 DNA reads as TGTGCCAGCAGCCCCTCGACAGGGGATTCCTACGAGCAGTACGTC.

This clone has a single count. V usage is TRBV10-3 and J usage is TRBJ2-6; 7 bases match TRBD1. There are 16 residues in the CDR3. V shed 2 bases and J 4 bases; nucleotides not matched to a gene: 5. Germline loops: CDR1 ENHRY, CDR2 SYGVKD. The CDR3 sequence: CAISEQTGPGANVLTF. The CDR3 region has the DNA TGTGCCATCAGTGAGCAGACAGGGCCGGGGGCCAACGTCCTGACTTTC.

The V gene is TRBV7-2, the J gene TRBJ2-1; 7 bases are a match to TRBD1. Germline V CDR1 and CDR2: SGHTA, FQGNSA. The CDR3 sequence is 16 residues long. V lost 4 bases and J lost 9; bases outside the gene matches: 15. This CDR3 reads CASSSTSVGRQGEQFF. The DNA for the CDR3 is TGTGCCAGCAGCTCCACTTCAGTCGGGCGACAGGGTGAGCAGTTCTTC. Looking up the rest from reference TRBV7-2 and TRBJ2-1 gives the full variable domain: GAGVSQSPSNKVTEKGKDVELRCDPISGHTALYWYRQSLGQGLEFLIYFQGNSAPDKSGLPSDRFSAERTGGSVSTLTIQRTQQEDSAVYLCASSSTSVGRQGEQFFGPGTRLTVL.

The rearrangement uses TRBV18 and TRBJ2-2, with D possibly being TRBD2 (5 bases). CDR3 length: 15 residues. The V end lost 3 bases, the J end lost 3 bases, and 11 bases lay between the germline ends. Per germline, CDR1 KGHSH and CDR2 LQKENI. The CDR3 DNA reads as TGTGCCAGCTCACCGCCCCCGCGGGACACCGGGGAGCTGTTTTTT. This sequence encodes CASSPPPRDTGELFF.

This chain links TRBV15 with TRBJ2-7; 11 bases are shared with TRBD2. J lost 3 bases, V lost 1 base, and 8 bases had no gene match. CDR1 is LNHNV, CDR2 YYDKDF, per germline (reference sequence). The CDR3 runs to 17 residues. The CDR3 spells CATSRGWVAGGDYEQYV. CDR3 nucleotides: TGTGCCACCAGCAGAGGATGGGTAGCGGGAGGGGACTACGAGCAGTACGTC.

This sequence joins TRBV2 and TRBJ2-1, with 7 bases matching TRBD2. The CDR3 sequence is 17 residues long. V trimming: 1 base; J trimming: 8 bases; junction bases outside the gene matches: 14. Germline CDR1 and CDR2: SNHLY and FYNNEI. The CDR3 nucleotides read TGTGCCAGCAGTGAAGTATTGGTGGGTCGGGAGGACGATGAGCAGTTCTTC. It is translated as CASSEVLVGREDDEQFF.

CDR3 nucleotides: TGTGCCAGCAGTGAAACCACTGTGGACTATGGCTACACCTTC. This sequence encodes CASSETTVDYGYTF. The gene calls are TRBV6-5 and TRBJ1-2; no clear D. V lost 5 bases to trimming and J lost 3 bases, with 13 bases between them. Germline CDR1 MNHEY, CDR2 SVGAGI. The CDR3 extends over 14 amino acids.

The V gene is TRBV4-3, the J gene TRBJ2-1; D might be TRBD2 (6 bases). CDR3 length: 16 residues. V was pared by 0 bases and J by 6 bases, with 15 bases between. Germline CDR1 is LGHNA and CDR2 is YSLEER. The CDR3 protein is CASSQELPLEGNEQFF. In nucleotides, the CDR3 is TGCGCCAGCAGCCAAGAGCTTCCCTTGGAGGGCAATGAGCAGTTCTTC.

The V call is TRBV5-6, the J call TRBJ1-5; TRBD1 aligns across 8 bases. The CDR3 spans 16 residues. V shed 0 bases, J shed 3 bases, and the junction held 5 bases outside the gene matches. Germline loops: CDR1 SGHDT, CDR2 YYEEEE. The CDR3 DNA follows: TGTGCCAGCAGCTTGGGGACAGGGTCGGTCAATCAGCCCCAGCATTTT. It translates to CASSLGTGSVNQPQHF. The variable domain in full, completed from reference TRBV5-6 and TRBJ1-5, reads DAGVTQSPTHLIKTRGQQVTLRCSPKSGHDTVSWYQQALGQGPQFIFQYYEEEERQRGNFPDRFSGHQFPNYSSELNVNALLLGDSALYLCASSLGTGSVNQPQHFGDGTRLSIL.

The rearrangement joins TRBV5-6 to TRBJ1-6; D not certain. Germline assignment: CDR1 SGHDT and CDR2 YYEEEE. The CDR3 loop spans 15 amino acids. Trimming took 4 bases from V and 1 from J, leaving 9 bases between them. CDR3 DNA sequence: TGTGCCAGCAGCCCGGGTAGTTCCTATAATTCACCCCTCCACTTT. Translating gives CASSPGSSYNSPLHF.

This rearrangement joins TRBV12-5 to TRBJ1-2; D possibly corresponds to TRBD1 (5 bases). V lost 2 bases and J lost 8, with 9 bases in between. This CDR3 is built from 12 residues. Germline V gene sequence: CDR1 LGHNT, CDR2 FRNRAP. The CDR3 here is CASGLPQGGYTF. CDR3 in DNA: TGTGCTAGTGGTTTGCCGCAGGGAGGCTACACCTTC.

The chain links TRBV6-5 to TRBJ2-2; 15 positions agree with TRBD2. Germline trimming cut 7 bases from V and 8 bases from J; bases unmatched to any gene: 5. The CDR3 is 15 residues long. CDR1 MNHEY and CDR2 SVGAGI come from the germline V gene. CDR3 sequence (DNA): TGTGCCAGCAACGCCGGGACTAGCGGGAGGGGGGAGCTGTTTTTT. This sequence encodes CASNAGTSGRGELFF.

The chain recombines TRBV9 with TRBJ2-3; maybe TRBD2 (5 bases). V lost 1 base and J 3 bases, leaving 6 bases between the germline ends. CDR3 length: 13 amino acids. Germline CDR1 is SGDLS and CDR2 is YYNGEE. CDR3 sequence: CASSVRGTDTQYF. CDR3 coding DNA: TGTGCCAGCAGCGTAAGAGGGACAGATACGCAGTATTTT. Variable domain in full (rest from reference TRBV9 and TRBJ2-3): DSGVTQTPKHLITATGQRVTLRCSPRSGDLSVYWYQQSLDQGLQFLIQYYNGEERAKGNILERFSAQQFPDLHSELNLSSLELGDSALYFCASSVRGTDTQYFGPGTRLTVL.

The chain has TRBV7-8 and TRBJ2-2; 11 positions match TRBD2. Germline CDR1 SGHVS, CDR2 FQNEAQ. The CDR3 spans 20 residues. Unmatched junction bases numbered 16, after V lost 3 bases and J lost 4 bases. In DNA, the CDR3 is TGTGCCAGCAGCTTCAGGGACCGCGGGACTAGCGGAGGGGGCACCGGGGAGCTGTTTTTT. Protein product: CASSFRDRGTSGGGTGELFF.

The count of this clone is one. The chain employs TRBV6-6 and TRBJ2-7, with D maybe TRBD1 (5 bases). The CDR3 is 14 residues long. The germline V gene has CDR1 MNHNY and CDR2 SVGAGI (reference sequence). The germline V and J ends were trimmed by 2 bases and 2 bases, with 10 bases remaining between them. CDR3 region: CASSYRGTAYEQYV. The CDR3 bases are TGTGCCAGCAGTTACAGGGGAACCGCCTACGAGCAGTACGTC.

The chain joins TRBV7-3 to TRBJ2-5, with 10 bases identical to TRBD1. This CDR3 is 17 amino acids long. Per the germline V gene, CDR1 is SGHTA and CDR2 is FQGTGA. V shed 5 bases, J shed 4 bases, and the junction held 13 bases outside the gene matches. The CDR3 DNA reads as TGTGCCAGCAGCCTACTCCCGCCGGGACAGGGGTTAGAGACCCAGTACTTC. As protein: CASSLLPPGQGLETQYF.

The gene calls are TRBV7-6 and TRBJ1-2; weak D call: TRBD1 (6 bases). V lost 5 bases to trimming and J lost 4 bases, with 14 bases between them. The CDR3 spans 14 residues. Germline lookup yields CDR1 SGHVS and CDR2 FNYEAQ. CDR3: CASSPRQAVYGYTF. CDR3 nucleotide sequence: TGTGCCAGCAGCCCCAGACAGGCGGTCTATGGCTACACCTTC.

The chain couples TRBV6-1 to TRBJ1-4, with 8 bases that match TRBD1. This CDR3 is 15 amino acids long. The J segment lost 7 bases and the V segment lost 4 bases, leaving 8 bases of the junction unmatched. In germline, CDR1 is MNHNS, CDR2 SASEGT. The CDR3 sequence: CASSAGTGESEKLFF. The CDR3 DNA is TGTGCCAGCAGTGCTGGGACAGGCGAGAGTGAAAAACTGTTTTTT.

V is TRBV6-1 and J is TRBJ2-4; D call uncertain. V lost 2 bases and J lost 1, with 12 bases in between. The CDR3 sequence is 16 residues long. Per germline, CDR1 MNHNS and CDR2 SASEGT. CDR3 coding DNA: TGTGCCAGCAGTGAATTCCAGACATATGCCAAAAACATTCAGTACTTC. It yields the protein CASSEFQTYAKNIQYF.